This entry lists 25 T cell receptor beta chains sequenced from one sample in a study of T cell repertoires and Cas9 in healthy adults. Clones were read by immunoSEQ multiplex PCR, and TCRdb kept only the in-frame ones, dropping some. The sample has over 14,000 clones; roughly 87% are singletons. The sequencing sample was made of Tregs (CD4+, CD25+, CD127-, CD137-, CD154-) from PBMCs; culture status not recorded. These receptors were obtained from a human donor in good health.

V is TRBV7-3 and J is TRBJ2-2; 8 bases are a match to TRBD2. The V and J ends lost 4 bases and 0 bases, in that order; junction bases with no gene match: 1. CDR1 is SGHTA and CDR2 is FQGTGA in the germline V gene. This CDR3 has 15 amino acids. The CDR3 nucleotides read TGTGCCAGCAGCTCACTAGCGGCGAACACCGGGGAGCTGTTTTTT. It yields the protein CASSSLAANTGELFF.

CDR3 sequence (DNA): TGTGCCAGCAGGAGACCGTGGGGTTACAATGAGCAGTTCTTC. This sequence encodes CASRRPWGYNEQFF. The rearrangement joins TRBV5-8 to TRBJ2-1; unclear D gene. This CDR3 is 14 amino acids long. Germline V lookup: CDR1 SGHTS, CDR2 YDEGEE. The germline V and J ends were trimmed by 5 bases and 4 bases, with 13 bases remaining between them.

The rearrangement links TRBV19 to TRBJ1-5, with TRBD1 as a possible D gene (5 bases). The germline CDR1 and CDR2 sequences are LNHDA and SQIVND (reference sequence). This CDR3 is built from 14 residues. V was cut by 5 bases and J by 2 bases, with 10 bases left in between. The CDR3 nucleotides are TGTGCCAGTAGTGGCAGGGATGGCAATCAGCCCCAGCATTTT. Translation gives CASSGRDGNQPQHF.

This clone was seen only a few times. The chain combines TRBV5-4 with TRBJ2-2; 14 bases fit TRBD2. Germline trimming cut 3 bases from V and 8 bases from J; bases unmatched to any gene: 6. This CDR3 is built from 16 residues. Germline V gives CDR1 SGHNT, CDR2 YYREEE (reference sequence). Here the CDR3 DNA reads TGTGCCAGCAGCTGGGGGGGACTAGCGGGAGCTGGGGAGCTGTTTTTT. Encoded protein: CASSWGGLAGAGELFF.

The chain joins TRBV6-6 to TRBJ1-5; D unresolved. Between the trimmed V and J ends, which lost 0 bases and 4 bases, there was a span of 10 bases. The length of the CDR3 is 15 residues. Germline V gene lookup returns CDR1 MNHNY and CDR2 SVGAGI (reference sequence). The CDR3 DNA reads TGTGCCAGCAGTTACTCGATATACGGTAATCAGCCCCAGCATTTT. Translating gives CASSYSIYGNQPQHF.

The CDR3: CATTPDTLWTLVYEQYV. CDR3 in DNA: TGTGCCACAACTCCTGACACCCTATGGACCCTTGTCTACGAGCAGTACGTC. This chain uses TRBV21-1 with TRBJ2-7. TRBV21-1 is a pseudogene segment. The CDR3 is 17 residues long.

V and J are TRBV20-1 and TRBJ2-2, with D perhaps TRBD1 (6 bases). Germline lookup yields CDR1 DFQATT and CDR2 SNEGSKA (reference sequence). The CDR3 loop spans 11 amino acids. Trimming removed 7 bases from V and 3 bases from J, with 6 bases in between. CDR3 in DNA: TGCAGTGAGGGGGACACCGGGGAGCTGTTTTTT. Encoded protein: CSEGDTGELFF.

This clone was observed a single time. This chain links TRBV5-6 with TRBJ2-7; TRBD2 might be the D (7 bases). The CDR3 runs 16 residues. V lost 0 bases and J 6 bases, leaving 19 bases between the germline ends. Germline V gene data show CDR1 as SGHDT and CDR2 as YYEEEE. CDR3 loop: CASSLDAGAKRSEQYF. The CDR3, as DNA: TGTGCCAGCAGCTTGGATGCGGGGGCCAAGAGATCCGAGCAGTACTTC.

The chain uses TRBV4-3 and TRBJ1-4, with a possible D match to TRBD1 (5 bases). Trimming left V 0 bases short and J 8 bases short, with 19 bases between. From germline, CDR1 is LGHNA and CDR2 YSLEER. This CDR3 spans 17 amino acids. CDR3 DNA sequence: TGCGCCAGCAGCCAAGAGACGTTCGGGGCCTGGAGGGAAAAACTGTTTTTT. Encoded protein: CASSQETFGAWREKLFF.

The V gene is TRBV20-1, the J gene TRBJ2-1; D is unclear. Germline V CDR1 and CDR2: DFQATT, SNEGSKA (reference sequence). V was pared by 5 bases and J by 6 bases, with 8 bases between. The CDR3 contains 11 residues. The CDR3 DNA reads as TGCAGTGCTTGGGCCCCCAATGAGCAGTTCTTC. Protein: CSAWAPNEQFF.

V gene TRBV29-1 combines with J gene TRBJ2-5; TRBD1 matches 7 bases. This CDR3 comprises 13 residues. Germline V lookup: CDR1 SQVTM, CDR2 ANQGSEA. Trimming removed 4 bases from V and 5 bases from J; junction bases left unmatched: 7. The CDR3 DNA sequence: TGCAGCGTTGTACAGGGGCGGTTGGAGACCCAGTACTTC. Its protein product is CSVVQGRLETQYF.

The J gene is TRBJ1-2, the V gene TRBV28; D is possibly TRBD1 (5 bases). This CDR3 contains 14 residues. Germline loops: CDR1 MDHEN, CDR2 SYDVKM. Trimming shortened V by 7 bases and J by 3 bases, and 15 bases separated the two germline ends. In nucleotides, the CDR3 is TGTGCCAGCACCTGGGGCGGGGCCTACTATGGCTACACCTTC. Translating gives CASTWGGAYYGYTF.

The CDR3 nucleotides are TGTGCCTGGAGTGCCACCACAGGGTCGAACACTGAAGCTTTCTTT. Protein: CAWSATTGSNTEAFF. The chain combines TRBV30 with TRBJ1-1; tentative D call: TRBD1 (6 bases). V was trimmed by 1 base and J by 1 base, leaving 13 bases between them. The CDR3 runs 15 residues. CDR1 and CDR2 (germline): GTSNPN, SVGIG (reference sequence).

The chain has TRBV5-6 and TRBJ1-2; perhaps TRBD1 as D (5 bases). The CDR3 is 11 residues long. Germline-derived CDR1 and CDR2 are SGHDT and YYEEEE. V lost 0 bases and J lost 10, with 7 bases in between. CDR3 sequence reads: CASSLGTSYTF. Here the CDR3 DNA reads TGTGCCAGCAGCTTGGGGACATCCTACACCTTC.

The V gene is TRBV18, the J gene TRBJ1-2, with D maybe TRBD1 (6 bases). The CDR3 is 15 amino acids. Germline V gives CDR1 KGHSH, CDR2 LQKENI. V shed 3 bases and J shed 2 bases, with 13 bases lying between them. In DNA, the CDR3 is TGTGCCAGCTCACCCGGACAGACCACCAACTATGGCTACACCTTC. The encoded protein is CASSPGQTTNYGYTF.

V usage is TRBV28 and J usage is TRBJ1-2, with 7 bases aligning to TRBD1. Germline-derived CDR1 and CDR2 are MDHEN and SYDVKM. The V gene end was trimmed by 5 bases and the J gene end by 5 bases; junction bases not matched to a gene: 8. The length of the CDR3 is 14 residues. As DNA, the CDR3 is TGTGCCAGCAGTGTGGCAGGGGGAGAGTATGGCTACACCTTC. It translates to CASSVAGGEYGYTF.

The CDR3 here is CASSFGGSTYEQYF. As DNA, the CDR3 is TGTGCCAGCAGCTTTGGGGGGTCCACCTACGAGCAGTACTTC. The chain couples TRBV7-2 to TRBJ2-7; D is possibly TRBD2 (6 bases). Trimming removed 3 bases from V and 2 bases from J, with 11 bases in between. The germline V gene encodes CDR1 SGHTA and CDR2 FQGNSA. CDR3 length equals 14 residues. The full variable domain, in which reference TRBV7-2 and TRBJ2-7 provide the parts outside the CDR3, is GAGVSQSPSNKVTEKGKDVELRCDPISGHTALYWYRQSLGQGLEFLIYFQGNSAPDKSGLPSDRFSAERTGGSVSTLTIQRTQQEDSAVYLCASSFGGSTYEQYFGPGTRLTVT.

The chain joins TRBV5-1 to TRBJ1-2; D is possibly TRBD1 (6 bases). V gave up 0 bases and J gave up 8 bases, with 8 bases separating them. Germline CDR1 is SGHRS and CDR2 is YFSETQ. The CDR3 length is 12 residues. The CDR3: CASSLGGGGYTF. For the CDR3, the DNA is TGCGCCAGCAGCTTGGGTGGGGGCGGCTACACCTTC.

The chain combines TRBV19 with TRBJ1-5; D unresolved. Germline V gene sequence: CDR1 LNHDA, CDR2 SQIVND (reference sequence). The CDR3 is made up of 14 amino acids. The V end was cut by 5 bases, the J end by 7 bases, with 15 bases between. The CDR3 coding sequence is TGTGCCAGTAGTGTCGCCGGGCCGGGCCAGCCCCAGCATTTT. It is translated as CASSVAGPGQPQHF. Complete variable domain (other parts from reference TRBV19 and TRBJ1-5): DGGITQSPKYLFRKEGQNVTLSCEQNLNHDAMYWYRQDPGQGLRLIYYSQIVNDFQKGDIAEGYSVSREKKESFPLTVTSAQKNPTAFYLCASSVAGPGQPQHFGDGTRLSIL.

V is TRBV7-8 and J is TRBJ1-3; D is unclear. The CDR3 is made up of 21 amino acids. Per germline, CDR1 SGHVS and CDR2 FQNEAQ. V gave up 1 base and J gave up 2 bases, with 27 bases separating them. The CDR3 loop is CASSLGYLLEPATRAGNTIYF. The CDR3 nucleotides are TGTGCCAGCAGCTTAGGGTACTTGTTAGAACCGGCGACGCGGGCTGGAAACACCATATATTTT.

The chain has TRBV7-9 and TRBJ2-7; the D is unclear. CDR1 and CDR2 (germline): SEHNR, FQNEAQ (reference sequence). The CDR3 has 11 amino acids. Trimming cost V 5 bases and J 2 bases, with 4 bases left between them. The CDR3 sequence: CASSQAYEQYF. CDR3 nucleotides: TGTGCCAGCAGCCAGGCCTACGAGCAGTACTTC. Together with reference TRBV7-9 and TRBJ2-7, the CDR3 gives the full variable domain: DTGVSQNPRHKITKRGQNVTFRCDPISEHNRLYWYRQTLGQGPEFLTYFQNEAQLEKSRLLSDRFSAERPKGSFSTLEIQRTEQGDSAMYLCASSQAYEQYFGPGTRLTVT.

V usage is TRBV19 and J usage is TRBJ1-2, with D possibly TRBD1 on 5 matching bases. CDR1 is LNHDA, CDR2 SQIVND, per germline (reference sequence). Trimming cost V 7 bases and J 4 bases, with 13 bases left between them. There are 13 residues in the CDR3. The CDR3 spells CASKTGTFYGYTF. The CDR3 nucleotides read TGTGCCAGTAAGACCGGGACCTTCTATGGCTACACCTTC.

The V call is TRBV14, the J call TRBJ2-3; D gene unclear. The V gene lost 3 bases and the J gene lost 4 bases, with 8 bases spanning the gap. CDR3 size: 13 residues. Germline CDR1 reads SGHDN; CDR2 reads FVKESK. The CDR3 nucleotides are TGTGCCAGCAGCCAGGAACTCGCAGATACGCAGTATTTT. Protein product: CASSQELADTQYF.

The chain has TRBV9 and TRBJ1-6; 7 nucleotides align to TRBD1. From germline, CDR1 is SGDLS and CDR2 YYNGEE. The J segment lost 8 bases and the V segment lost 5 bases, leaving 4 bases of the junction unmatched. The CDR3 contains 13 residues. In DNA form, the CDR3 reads TGTGCCAGCAGACAGGGGCCGTATTCACCCCTCCACTTT. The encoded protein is CASRQGPYSPLHF.

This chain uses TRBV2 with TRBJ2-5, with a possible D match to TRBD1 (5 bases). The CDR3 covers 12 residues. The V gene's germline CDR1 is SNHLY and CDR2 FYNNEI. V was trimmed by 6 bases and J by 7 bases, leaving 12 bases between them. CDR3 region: CASSTDTGTQYF. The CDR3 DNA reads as TGTGCCAGCAGCACGGACACGGGGACCCAGTACTTC.